The table lists the clone carrying this T cell receptor beta chain with many counts. Its antigen is currently unknown. The entry originates in a study of tumor and adjacent non-tumor tissue in lung cancer. Across the study: There were some 12 adenocarcinoma, a couple of squamous cell carcinoma and 1 small cell lung cancer cases. General study findings and limits: Normal lung showed higher cumulative top 100 clone frequency than tumor. Compared with tumor, normal lung showed significantly lower TCR diversity.

The germline CDR1 and CDR2 sequences are SGHAT and FQNNGV. Trimming cost V 2 bases and J 7 bases, with 14 bases left between them. The CDR3 length is 15 residues. This sample's RNA came from whole unsorted tissue. Chemotherapy-naive patients with new lung cancer underwent thoracic surgery in China, August–November 2014. The library came from three nested PCR rounds adapted from ARM-PCR protocols. MiXCR was run by TCRdb on the multiplex PCR reads, yielding one entry per CDR3 protein. This sample has approximately 90,000 distinct CDR3 sequences, with 61% found just once. Sequenced sample: lung tumor tissue. The sequence derives from a man in his 70s with non-small cell lung cancer. The gene calls are TRBV11-2 and TRBJ2-2; D is perhaps TRBD2 (5 bases). The CDR3 bases are TGTGCCAGCAGCTTATCAACCCCCGGGGTCGGGGAGCTGTTTTTT. It translates to CASSLSTPGVGELFF.